The 14 T cell receptor beta chains in this list originate from one sample, sequenced in a study of regulatory T cells in long-lasting Graves disease. The time point here: newly diagnosed GD, antithyroid drugs for less than 3 months. TCR sequences were obtained from RNA taken from PBMCs. HTBI primers from iRepertoire and Arm-PCR of CDR3 regions yielded the TCR beta libraries. Using its own MiXCR run on the multiplex PCR reads, TCRdb lists one record per CDR3 protein. In the table there are 200,000 to 250,000 distinct CDR3 sequences, roughly a fifth of which are singletons. These records were also assigned to another study, of T cells in Graves' hyperthyroidism and ophthalmopathy.

Sample: peripheral blood mononuclear cells (PBMCs), taken at new diagnosis, from a patient treated with antithyroid drugs. These receptors were taken from a woman aged 30 to 39 with Graves disease.

This clonotype occurred a few times. The chain is built from TRBV7-6 and TRBJ2-5, with 11 bases identical to TRBD2. V was clipped by 2 bases and J by 6 bases; unmatched bases: 17. The CDR3 length is 19 residues. Germline V CDR1 and CDR2: SGHVS, FNYEAQ. CDR3 loop: CASSLWVPSGGMPQKTQYF. The CDR3 DNA reads as TGTGCCAGCAGCTTATGGGTTCCTAGCGGGGGGATGCCCCAGAAGACCCAGTACTTC.

V usage is TRBV5-6 and J usage is TRBJ2-6, with D possibly TRBD1 on 6 matching bases. Germline V CDR1 and CDR2: SGHDT, YYEEEE. The CDR3 runs to 17 residues. V was shortened by 7 bases and J by 0 bases, with 17 bases between the two germline ends. CDR3 loop: CASRTGHLSSGANVLTF. The CDR3 bases are TGTGCCAGCCGCACGGGACACCTAAGCTCTGGGGCCAACGTCCTGACTTTC.

This clonotype was observed many times. This chain connects TRBV29-1 to TRBJ2-2; D is unresolved. Germline V gene lookup returns CDR1 SQVTM and CDR2 ANQGSEA. Trimming pared 4 bases from V and 0 bases from J, leaving 15 bases between. This CDR3 region has 16 residues. The CDR3 DNA is TGCAGCGTTGCGGCTGGGCTACCTCCGAACACCGGGGAGCTGTTTTTT. Translating it yields CSVAAGLPPNTGELFF.

The chain is built from TRBV27 and TRBJ2-7, with 13 nucleotides matching TRBD2. J gave up 7 bases and V 5 bases, and 11 bases lay outside the gene matches. Looked up from germline, CDR1 is MNHEY and CDR2 is SMNVEV (reference sequence). The CDR3 has 16 residues. The CDR3 region has the DNA TGTGCCAGCAGTCGCACCGGGACTAGCGGGACTGCTGAGCAGTACTTC. Translated: CASSRTGTSGTAEQYF.

This clonotype was seen many times. This sequence joins TRBV2 and TRBJ1-3, with 9 positions matching TRBD1. This CDR3 spans 17 amino acids. After removal of 6 bases from V and 1 base from J, the junction contained 10 bases not matched to a gene. Germline values: CDR1 SNHLY, CDR2 FYNNEI. In nucleotides, the CDR3 is TGTGCCAGCAGCTCCCCCGGGACAGGGAGTTCTGGAAACACCATATATTTT. Translated: CASSSPGTGSSGNTIYF. Using reference TRBV2 and TRBJ1-3 for the parts outside the CDR3, the full variable domain is EPEVTQTPSHQVTQMGQEVILRCVPISNHLYFYWYRQILGQKVEFLVSFYNNEISEKSEIFDDQFSVERPDGSNFTLKIRSTKLEDSAMYFCASSSPGTGSSGNTIYFGEGSWLTVV.

This clonotype occurred many times. Here the CDR3 DNA reads TGTGCCAGCAGTTTAGCGGGAGGGCCGGATAATGAGCAGTTCTTC. Residues: CASSLAGGPDNEQFF. This sequence joins TRBV28 and TRBJ2-1; 9 nucleotides align to TRBD2. Per germline, CDR1 MDHEN and CDR2 SYDVKM. The CDR3 is 15 amino acids. V shed 2 bases, J shed 7 bases, and the junction held 6 bases outside the gene matches.

This clonotype was counted a few times. The chain carries TRBV6-5 and TRBJ1-6, with a possible D match to TRBD1 (5 bases). In germline, CDR1 is MNHEY, CDR2 SVGAGI. Trimming pared 0 bases from V and 7 bases from J, leaving 25 bases between. The CDR3 length is 20 residues. CDR3 coding DNA: TGTGCCAGCAGTTACTCGACGGGCAGGGTCGTGGTAGGGTCCAATTCACCCCTCCACTTT. Encoded protein: CASSYSTGRVVVGSNSPLHF.

This clonotype was picked up many times. This sequence joins TRBV7-9 and TRBJ1-5, with D unresolved. The V end lost 2 bases, the J end lost 7 bases, and 6 bases lay between the germline ends. Germline CDR1 SEHNR, CDR2 FQNEAQ (reference sequence). The CDR3 runs to 12 residues. CDR3 amino acids: CASSLLGQPQHF. For the CDR3, the DNA is TGTGCCAGCAGCTTACTTGGGCAGCCCCAGCATTTT.

This clonotype was recorded many times. The gene calls are TRBV5-1 and TRBJ2-1; 7 positions agree with TRBD1. The CDR3 has 16 residues. V gave up 4 bases and J gave up 6 bases; unmatched junction bases: 13. The germline CDR1 and CDR2 sequences are SGHRS and YFSETQ. The CDR3 DNA reads as TGCGCCAGCAGCAAGGCCGGCCTTCAGGGGGTCAATGAGCAGTTCTTC. Translating it yields CASSKAGLQGVNEQFF.

At least ten counts were recorded for this clonotype. J is TRBJ1-3 and V is TRBV12-3 or TRBV12-4; no clear D. The CDR3 is 14 amino acids. Trimming stripped 8 bases from V and 4 bases from J, with 15 bases between. CDR3 in DNA: TGTGCCAGCGAAAGAGACCTGGGAGGAAACACCATATATTTT. It specifies CASERDLGGNTIYF.

V usage is TRBV6-1 and J usage is TRBJ1-2; no firm D call. The CDR3 has 14 amino acids. Germline V lookup: CDR1 MNHNS, CDR2 SASEGT. V shed 7 bases and J shed 1 base, with 13 bases lying between them. CDR3 sequence (DNA): TGTGCCAGCACCCGGGCCCGACTTAACTATGGCTACACCTTC. Its translation: CASTRARLNYGYTF.

This clonotype was observed many times. V usage is TRBV6-5 and J usage is TRBJ1-2, with D maybe TRBD1 (5 bases). The germline gives CDR1 MNHEY, CDR2 SVGAGI. The germline V and J ends were trimmed by 4 bases and 4 bases, with 16 bases remaining between them. The length of the CDR3 is 15 residues. CDR3: CASSSAGSQSYGYTF. The CDR3 region has the DNA TGTGCCAGCAGTTCCGCAGGGAGCCAGTCCTATGGCTACACCTTC.

This clonotype was seen at least ten times. The CDR3 sequence is CASTRPFQQGSYGYTF. The CDR3 region has the DNA TGTGCCAGTACCAGGCCGTTCCAACAGGGGTCCTATGGCTACACCTTC. V and J are TRBV19 and TRBJ1-2, with 7 positions matching TRBD1. The CDR3 extends over 16 amino acids. Trimming removed 7 bases from V and 4 bases from J; junction bases left unmatched: 15. Germline CDR1 LNHDA, CDR2 SQIVND (reference sequence).

This clonotype occurred many times. This rearrangement joins TRBV12-3 or TRBV12-4 to TRBJ1-6; perhaps TRBD1 as D (5 bases). This CDR3 contains 14 residues. V was pared by 2 bases and J by 6 bases, with 8 bases between. The CDR3 spells CASSLMGRNSPLHF. In DNA, the CDR3 is TGTGCCAGCAGTTTAATGGGGCGTAATTCACCCCTCCACTTT.